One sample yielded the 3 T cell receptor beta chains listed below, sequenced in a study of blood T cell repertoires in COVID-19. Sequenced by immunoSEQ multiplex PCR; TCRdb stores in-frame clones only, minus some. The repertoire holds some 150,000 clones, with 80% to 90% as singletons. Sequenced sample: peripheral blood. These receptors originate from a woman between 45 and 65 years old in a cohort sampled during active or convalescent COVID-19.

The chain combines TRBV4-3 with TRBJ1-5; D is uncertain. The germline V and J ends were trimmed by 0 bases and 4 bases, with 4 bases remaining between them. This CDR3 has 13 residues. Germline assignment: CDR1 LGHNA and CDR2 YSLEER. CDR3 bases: TGCGCCAGCAGCCAAGACGGGAATCAGCCCCAGCATTTT. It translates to CASSQDGNQPQHF.

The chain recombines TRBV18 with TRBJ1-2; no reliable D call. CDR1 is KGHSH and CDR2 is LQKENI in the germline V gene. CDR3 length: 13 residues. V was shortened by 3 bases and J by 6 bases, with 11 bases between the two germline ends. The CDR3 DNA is TGTGCCAGCTCACCTGGGCTGGTCGATGGCTACACCTTC. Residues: CASSPGLVDGYTF.

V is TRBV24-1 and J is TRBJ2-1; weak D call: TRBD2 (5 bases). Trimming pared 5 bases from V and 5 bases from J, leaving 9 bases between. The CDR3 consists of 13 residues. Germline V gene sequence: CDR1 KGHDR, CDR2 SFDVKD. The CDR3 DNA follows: TGTGCCACCAGTGGTGCAGCGGACAATGAGCAGTTCTTC. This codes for CATSGAADNEQFF.